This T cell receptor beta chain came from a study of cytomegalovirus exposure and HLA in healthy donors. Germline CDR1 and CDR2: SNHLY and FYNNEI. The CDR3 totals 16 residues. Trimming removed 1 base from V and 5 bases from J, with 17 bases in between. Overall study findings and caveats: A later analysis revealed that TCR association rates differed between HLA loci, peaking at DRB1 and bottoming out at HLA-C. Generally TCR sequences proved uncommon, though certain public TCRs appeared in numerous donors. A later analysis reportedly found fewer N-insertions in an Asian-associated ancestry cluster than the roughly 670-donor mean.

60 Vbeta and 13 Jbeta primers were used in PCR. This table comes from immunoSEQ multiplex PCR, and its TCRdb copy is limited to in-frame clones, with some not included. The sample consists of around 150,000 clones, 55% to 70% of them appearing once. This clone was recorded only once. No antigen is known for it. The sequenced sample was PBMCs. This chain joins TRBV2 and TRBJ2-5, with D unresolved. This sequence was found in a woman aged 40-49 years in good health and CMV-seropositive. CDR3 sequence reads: CASSEGLPSTGETQYF. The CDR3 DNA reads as TGTGCCAGCAGTGAAGGGCTACCCTCAACCGGGGAGACCCAGTACTTC.